Below, 11 T cell receptor beta chains from the same sample are listed, as sequenced in a study of T cells in localized non-small cell lung cancer. Clones were read by immunoSEQ multiplex PCR, and TCRdb kept only the in-frame ones, dropping some. The top ten hold about 5% of the sample, which has 38,000 or so clones, just over 85% seen once. Sequencing used peripheral blood mononuclear cells, obtained before any cancer treatment. The origin of the receptors is a male donor aged 60 or over with stage II lung adenocarcinoma.

This clone was seen more than once but under ten times. The chain is built from TRBV18 and TRBJ1-1; D possibly corresponds to TRBD1 (6 bases). This CDR3 comprises 15 residues. V lost 2 bases to trimming and J lost 3 bases, with 13 bases between them. Germline CDR1 and CDR2: KGHSH and LQKENI. CDR3 amino acids: CASSPSAGVDTEAFF. The CDR3 nucleotides read TGTGCCAGCTCACCATCGGCAGGGGTTGACACTGAAGCTTTCTTT.

This clone was seen once. The V call is TRBV15, the J call TRBJ1-2; D uncertain. This CDR3 has 14 amino acids. CDR1 and CDR2 (germline): LNHNV, YYDKDF (reference sequence). Trimming took 1 base from V and 4 from J, leaving 10 bases between them. The CDR3: CATSRGYRAYGYTF. In DNA, the CDR3 is TGTGCCACCAGCAGAGGATATCGGGCCTATGGCTACACCTTC.

V is TRBV29-1 and J is TRBJ2-2; a possible D gene is TRBD2 (6 bases). This CDR3 region has 12 residues. Trimming left V 7 bases short and J 6 bases short, with 12 bases between. CDR1 SQVTM and CDR2 ANQGSEA come from the germline V gene. CDR3 region: CSAGRGAGELFF. CDR3 in DNA: TGCAGCGCCGGGAGAGGGGCCGGGGAGCTGTTTTTT.

About this clone itself: Additional DNA sequences in this sample encode the identical CDR3. The rearrangement uses TRBV29-1 and TRBJ2-2, with 7 bases lining up with TRBD1. CDR3 length equals 14 residues. V lost 0 bases and J lost 7; bases outside the gene matches: 5. Germline V gene data show CDR1 as SQVTM and CDR2 as ANQGSEA. The CDR3, as DNA: TGCAGCGTTGAAGAGAACAGGGGCGGCGGGGAGCTGTTTTTT. Translating gives CSVEENRGGGELFF.

The V and J genes are TRBV11-2 and TRBJ2-2; maybe TRBD2 (5 bases). The V end lost 3 bases, the J end lost 7 bases, and 9 bases lay between the germline ends. CDR3 length equals 13 residues. From germline, CDR1 is SGHAT and CDR2 FQNNGV. CDR3 sequence reads: CASSFGAGGELFF. The CDR3 nucleotides are TGTGCCAGCAGCTTCGGTGCGGGCGGGGAGCTGTTTTTT.

The chain is built from TRBV10-3 and TRBJ1-2; possibly TRBD1 for D (5 bases). V lost 0 bases, J lost 8 bases, and 10 bases lay in between. The length of the CDR3 is 13 residues. Germline V gene sequence: CDR1 ENHRY, CDR2 SYGVKD. Written as DNA, the CDR3 is TGTGCCATCAGTGAGTCGGGACGCCGCGGCTACACCTTC. This sequence encodes CAISESGRRGYTF.

The genes are TRBV19 and TRBJ2-3, with 8 positions matching TRBD2. Germline V lookup: CDR1 LNHDA, CDR2 SQIVND (reference sequence). The J segment lost 6 bases and the V segment lost 4 bases, leaving 9 bases of the junction unmatched. CDR3 length equals 15 residues. CDR3 in amino acids: CASSTLSGSEDTQYF. CDR3 bases: TGTGCCAGTAGTACCCTGAGCGGGAGTGAGGATACGCAGTATTTT.

The J gene is TRBJ2-6, the V gene TRBV5-1; TRBD1 aligns across 9 bases. Germline assignment: CDR1 SGHRS and CDR2 YFSETQ. J gave up 0 bases and V 4 bases, and 5 bases lay outside the gene matches. This CDR3 region has 17 residues. The CDR3 nucleotides are TGCGCCAGCAGCCCCGGGACAGGGCGCTCTGGGGCCAACGTCCTGACTTTC. This translates into CASSPGTGRSGANVLTF.

The chain links TRBV5-1 to TRBJ2-1, with 12 bases that match TRBD2. CDR3 length equals 17 residues. In germline, CDR1 is SGHRS, CDR2 YFSETQ. V lost 4 bases and J lost 4; bases outside the gene matches: 9. The CDR3 protein is CASSLRTSGTFYNEQFF. DNA for the CDR3: TGCGCCAGCAGCCTACGGACTAGCGGGACCTTTTACAATGAGCAGTTCTTC.

Worth noting for this clone: At one end, the junction sequence differs from germline, possibly due to a read error. The DNA of the CDR3 is TGCGCCAGCAGGTTGGGTAGCCGTTCCAATGAGCAGTTCTTC. This sequence encodes CASRLGSRSNEQFF. The chain is built from TRBV5-1 and TRBJ2-1; D not certain. Germline V gives CDR1 SGHRS, CDR2 YFSETQ. The CDR3 extends over 14 amino acids.

This chain uses TRBV28 with TRBJ1-2, with D unclear. The CDR3 totals 13 residues. The V end lost 8 bases, the J end lost 4 bases, and 14 bases lay between the germline ends. Looked up from germline, CDR1 is MDHEN and CDR2 is SYDVKM. The CDR3: CASDRSFGYGYTF. CDR3 in DNA: TGTGCCAGCGACCGGAGTTTCGGCTATGGCTACACCTTC.